This T cell receptor beta chain was obtained from a study of beta chain features in type 1 diabetes. The CDR3 is made up of 14 amino acids. Germline CDR1 reads MGHRA; CDR2 reads YSYEKL. The ends were cut back, 2 bases at V and 3 bases at J, with 11 bases in the middle. As to this clone: Its antigen is not known.

General study points: Type 1 diabetes patients showed a moderate but significant shortening of TCRB CDR3s in all four CD4+ subsets.

Of the isolated RNA, all was reverse transcribed, and so the sequenced material was expressed TCRB transcripts. The assay was immunoSEQ multiplex PCR, and TCRdb's table has in-frame clones only and misses some. The table has over 120,000 clones, approximately 13% seen once. Sample: central memory CD4+ T cells from blood. The chain recombines TRBV4-1 with TRBJ2-7, with D tentatively TRBD2 (5 bases). The TCR originated in a man aged 18 to 30 with type 1 diabetes. In DNA, the CDR3 is TGCGCCAGCAGCCAACTAGCAGTCCGCTACGAGCAGTACTTC. It is translated as CASSQLAVRYEQYF.